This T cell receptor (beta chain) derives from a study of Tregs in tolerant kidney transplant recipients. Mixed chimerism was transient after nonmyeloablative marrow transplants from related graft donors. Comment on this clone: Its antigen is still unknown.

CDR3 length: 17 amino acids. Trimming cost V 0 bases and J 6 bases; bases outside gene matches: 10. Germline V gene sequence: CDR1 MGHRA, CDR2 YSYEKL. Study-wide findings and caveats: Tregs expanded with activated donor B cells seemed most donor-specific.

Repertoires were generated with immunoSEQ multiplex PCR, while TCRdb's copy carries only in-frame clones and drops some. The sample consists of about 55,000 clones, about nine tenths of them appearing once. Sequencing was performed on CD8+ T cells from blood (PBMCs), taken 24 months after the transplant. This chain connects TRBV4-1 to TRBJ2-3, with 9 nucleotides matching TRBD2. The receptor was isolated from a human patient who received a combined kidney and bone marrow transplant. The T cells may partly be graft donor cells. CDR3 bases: TGCGCCAGCAGCCAAGATCTTCGCGGGGGGGCCAGGGATACGCAGTATTTT. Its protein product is CASSQDLRGGARDTQYF.